This TCR beta chain was retrieved from a study of T cell changes during pregnancy in multiple sclerosis. Using immunoSEQ multiplex PCR, the repertoire was profiled, and TCRdb retains in-frame clones only, with some absent. The sample lists just under 80,000 clones, around 93% occurring once. Per germline, CDR1 SGHRS and CDR2 YFSETQ. The V end lost 2 bases, the J end lost 2 bases, and 8 bases lay between the germline ends. The CDR3 totals 13 residues. The clonotype comes from a female donor with multiple sclerosis, enrolled in a pregnancy study. The source material was peripheral blood, sampled in the first trimester of pregnancy. The chain couples TRBV5-1 to TRBJ2-7; a possible D gene is TRBD1 (6 bases). In DNA form, the CDR3 reads TGCGCCAGCAGCTTTTGGACAGCCTACGAGCAGTACTTC. Its protein product is CASSFWTAYEQYF.